Sequencing of this T cell receptor (beta chain) was carried out in a study of CD8+ T cells in alopecia areata. RNA was isolated and reverse transcribed to cDNA, the sequencing template. Data came from immunoSEQ multiplex PCR; TCRdb stores just in-frame clones and leaves some out. The repertoire holds about 190,000 clones, with around 56% as singletons. Notes on the study in general: Having just one nonresponder leaves the connection between baseline CD8+ expansion and response unresolved. Tofacitinib yielded significantly lower scalp clonality and fewer expanded CD8+ clones among the top 100. Normal skin contains resident alphabeta T cells, and these are also sequenced in scalp samples.

V lost 6 bases to trimming and J lost 9 bases, with 21 bases between them. This CDR3 is built from 15 residues. Germline CDR1 and CDR2: MDHEN and SYDVKM. In regard to this clone: Its antigen is still unknown.

This sample's treatment: oral pan-JAK inhibitor, 5-10 mg twice daily. The V call is TRBV28, the J call TRBJ2-4; possibly TRBD2 for D (6 bases). The TCR sequence derives from a human donor with alopecia areata. Source: CD4+ T cells sorted from blood, taken at week 4, from a patient treated with tofacitinib. The DNA for the CDR3 is TGTGCCAGCAGGAGACAAGGACGGGAGTATGGCATTCAGTACTTC. Its translation: CASRRQGREYGIQYF.